The entry that follows covers one TCR beta chain sequence. The antigen remains undetermined. Within a library made for alpha chains, this beta chain is off target, and its count is uninformative. This entry belongs to a study of spatial heterogeneity in lung cancer. Study-wide results and caveats: It was found that expanded intratumoral alpha and beta TCR counts tracked tumor mutation counts.

Trimming removed 7 bases at V and 0 bases at J, with 13 bases between. The CDR3 sequence is 14 residues long. Germline CDR1 reads DFQATT; CDR2 reads SNEGSKA (reference sequence). TCRdb processed the 5' RACE reads anew with MiXCR; each CDR3 protein has one entry. Of about 9,800 distinct CDR3 sequences detected, approximately 58% appear once; the ten largest clones hold 25% to 30%. The time point denotes: sample taken at primary tumor resection. V and J are TRBV20-1 and TRBJ2-1, with D maybe TRBD1 (5 bases). This sequence originates from a female donor with early-stage non-small cell lung cancer. Sample: lung tumor tissue, taken at surgery. CDR3 protein: CSVQGGSSYNEQFF. The CDR3, as DNA: TGCAGTGTCCAGGGTGGAAGCTCCTACAATGAGCAGTTCTTC.